This T cell receptor (beta chain) was sequenced for a study of T cell changes during pregnancy in multiple sclerosis. This clone was detected only once. Looked up from germline, CDR1 is MNHEY and CDR2 is SMNVEV (reference sequence). V gave up 3 bases and J gave up 7 bases; unmatched junction bases: 7. This CDR3 is 14 amino acids long. Method: immunoSEQ multiplex PCR; TCRdb's copy keeps in-frame clones and lacks some. The data contain 35,000 to 50,000 clones, 80% to 95% of them singletons. The starting material was CD4+ T cells from peripheral blood mononuclear cells, obtained in the first trimester of pregnancy. The chain has TRBV27 and TRBJ2-7; 9 bases align to TRBD1. This receptor was obtained from a female donor with multiple sclerosis, enrolled in a pregnancy study. CDR3 amino acids: CASSFVTGGREQYF. The CDR3 DNA follows: TGTGCCAGCAGTTTCGTGACAGGGGGACGAGAGCAGTACTTC.